Sequencing of this T cell receptor (beta chain) was carried out in a study of neurological immune-mediated disorders. Study-wide points: Expanded clones shared no CDR3 amino acid sequences across subjects, suggesting private repertoires in all groups.

The CDR3 is 14 residues long. The ends lost 2 bases at V and 7 bases at J; junction bases unmatched: 3. Per the germline V gene, CDR1 is MNHEY and CDR2 is SMNVEV (reference sequence). For this clonotype: The antigen is not known.

TCRdb analysed the 5' RACE reads with MiXCR anew, one entry per CDR3 protein. The profile shows around 130,000 distinct CDR3 sequences, roughly 3.4% of them singletons. PBMCs stored at -80 C, numbering 2 million, were the origin of the unsorted libraries. The chain links TRBV27 to TRBJ2-2; TRBD1 matches 8 bases. This receptor was obtained from a woman aged 25 to 39 with multiple sclerosis. The specimen sequenced was PBMCs. For the CDR3, the DNA is TGTGCCAGCAGTTTACAGGGGGCCGTCGGGGAGCTGTTTTTT. This codes for CASSLQGAVGELFF.